This passage covers 23 T cell receptor beta chains from one sample sequenced in a study of control samples from healthy donors and cancer patients. Profiled with immunoSEQ multiplex PCR; TCRdb holds only in-frame clones, not every one. The sample has tens of thousands of clones, approximately 87% seen once; the top ten hold over 45%. The sample comprised blood. Receptor source: a man aged 55-75 years in good health.

This sequence joins TRBV5-1 and TRBJ1-3, with D possibly matching TRBD1 (6 bases). Between the trimmed V and J ends, which lost 4 bases and 0 bases, there was a span of 11 bases. Germline V gives CDR1 SGHRS, CDR2 YFSETQ. This CDR3 spans 15 amino acids. The CDR3 DNA reads TGCGCCAGCAGCGCGGCGACAGGCTCTGGAAACACCATATATTTT. Translating it yields CASSAATGSGNTIYF.

This sequence joins TRBV6-5 and TRBJ2-7; 7 nucleotides align to TRBD1. Germline V gene data show CDR1 as MNHEY and CDR2 as SVGAGI. This CDR3 is built from 13 residues. The ends lost 6 bases at V and 6 bases at J; junction bases unmatched: 8. This chain's CDR3 is CASSWTGQGEQYF. The CDR3 DNA reads TGTGCCAGCAGCTGGACAGGTCAGGGCGAGCAGTACTTC.

Relative to its sample, this clone is medium-sized. This sequence joins TRBV24-1 and TRBJ1-1; 7 bases line up with TRBD1. Trimming took 9 bases from V and 10 from J; bases not matched to a gene: 7. Germline lookup yields CDR1 KGHDR and CDR2 SFDVKD. The CDR3 contains 11 residues. The CDR3 bases are TGTGCCACCGCGGACAGGTATCGAGCTTTCTTT. It codes for CATADRYRAFF.

The chain's CDR3 is CASSLRVAGDANEQFF. CDR3 nucleotides: TGCGCCAGCAGCTTGAGGGTAGCGGGAGATGCGAATGAGCAGTTCTTC. The chain is built from TRBV5-1 and TRBJ2-1, with 9 bases matching TRBD2. The ends lost 1 base at V and 7 bases at J; junction bases unmatched: 9. The CDR3 has 16 residues. Germline assignment: CDR1 SGHRS and CDR2 YFSETQ.

This clone was seen only once. The V and J genes are TRBV19 and TRBJ2-4; 10 bases align to TRBD1. J was trimmed by 0 bases and V by 7 bases; bases with no gene match: 12. Germline V gene data show CDR1 as LNHDA and CDR2 as SQIVND (reference sequence). The CDR3 contains 18 residues. Here the CDR3 DNA reads TGTGCCAGTATGGCCCGGGACAGGGGCCCCTTAGCCAAAAACATTCAGTACTTC. Its protein is CASMARDRGPLAKNIQYF.

This chain links TRBV6-5 with TRBJ1-1, with D unresolved. The CDR3 loop spans 13 amino acids. The germline V gene has CDR1 MNHEY and CDR2 SVGAGI. The V gene lost 6 bases and the J gene lost 1 base, with 9 bases spanning the gap. The CDR3 region is CASRWRGNTEAFF. Written as DNA, the CDR3 is TGTGCCAGCAGATGGCGGGGGAACACTGAAGCTTTCTTT.

This clone has only a few counts. The chain recombines TRBV18 with TRBJ1-5, with no clear D. The CDR3 spans 13 residues. Germline CDR1 KGHSH, CDR2 LQKENI. The ends were cut back, 3 bases at V and 7 bases at J, with 10 bases in the middle. CDR3 protein: CASSPSGEQPQHF. CDR3 bases: TGTGCCAGCTCACCGTCCGGCGAGCAGCCCCAGCATTTT.

This clone was seen a single time. V gene TRBV7-9 combines with J gene TRBJ2-3; no definite D call. This CDR3 is 12 amino acids long. V lost 2 bases and J lost 6, with 6 bases in between. From germline, CDR1 is SEHNR and CDR2 FQNEAQ (reference sequence). CDR3 residues: CASSLMSDTQYF. CDR3 sequence (DNA): TGTGCCAGCAGCTTAATGTCGGATACGCAGTATTTT.

This clone was counted between two and nine times. V is TRBV7-2 and J is TRBJ1-2; 8 nucleotides line up with TRBD1. Germline V gene data show CDR1 as SGHTA and CDR2 as FQGNSA. The V segment lost 5 bases and the J segment 8 bases; nucleotides outside the gene matches: 13. The CDR3 totals 15 residues. CDR3 sequence: CASSQRQGPTWGYTF. The CDR3 DNA follows: TGTGCCAGCAGCCAAAGACAGGGGCCCACCTGGGGCTACACCTTC.

The DNA for the CDR3 is TGTGCCAGCAGTTTAAGGGGGGCCAGGACTGATCAGCCCCAGCATTTT. Translated: CASSLRGARTDQPQHF. The chain carries TRBV27 and TRBJ1-5; D is possibly TRBD1 (6 bases). The CDR3 sequence is 16 residues long. Germline V gene lookup returns CDR1 MNHEY and CDR2 SMNVEV (reference sequence). With 2 bases removed from V and 5 bases from J, the gap between germline ends came to 16 bases.

The gene calls are TRBV14 and TRBJ2-4; D remains ambiguous. V dropped 0 bases and J dropped 8 bases, with 8 bases sitting between them. Germline CDR1 is SGHDN and CDR2 is FVKESK. This CDR3 region has 13 residues. CDR3 amino acids: CASSQDSFDIQYF. The CDR3 DNA sequence: TGTGCCAGCAGCCAAGATTCTTTCGACATTCAGTACTTC. The entire variable domain, with the rest obtained from reference TRBV14 and TRBJ2-4, is as follows: EAGVTQFPSHSVIEKGQTVTLRCDPISGHDNLYWYRRVMGKEIKFLLHFVKESKQDESGMPNNRFLAERTGGTYSTLKVQPAELEDSGVYFCASSQDSFDIQYFGAGTRLSVL.

The rearrangement uses TRBV3-1 (or the pseudogene TRBV3-2) and TRBJ1-1, with TRBD1 matching over 9 bases. CDR3 length: 15 amino acids. The V gene's germline CDR1 is LGHDT and CDR2 YNNKEL (reference sequence). V lost 4 bases to trimming and J lost 1 base; unmatched junction nucleotides: 4. For the CDR3, the DNA is TGTGCCAGCAGCCCTGGGGACAGGGCGAACACTGAAGCTTTCTTT. Translating it yields CASSPGDRANTEAFF.

The chain recombines TRBV30 with TRBJ1-2; 12 nucleotides agree with TRBD1. Germline V gene data show CDR1 as GTSNPN and CDR2 as SVGIG (reference sequence). The CDR3 sequence is 16 residues long. The V and J ends lost 1 base and 5 bases, in that order; junction bases with no gene match: 8. The CDR3 coding sequence is TGTGCCTGGAGTGGCGGGACAGGGGGCATCGGGTATGGCTACACCTTC. Its translation is CAWSGGTGGIGYGYTF.

The CDR3 sequence: CAISVSNEKLFF. Written as DNA, the CDR3 is TGTGCCATCAGTGTCTCGAATGAAAAACTGTTTTTT. The chain joins TRBV10-3 to TRBJ1-4; D gene uncertain. The CDR3 spans 12 residues. V was pared by 4 bases and J by 5 bases, with 5 bases between. The germline CDR1 and CDR2 sequences are ENHRY and SYGVKD.

CDR3 nucleotide sequence: TGTGCCAGCAGTTCCCGGCAGGGTGGGAGGTATACGGGCTACACCTTC. Translated: CASSSRQGGRYTGYTF. The V and J genes are TRBV6-5 and TRBJ1-2, with TRBD1 as a possible D gene (5 bases). V was pared by 4 bases and J by 8 bases, with 23 bases between. The CDR3 contains 16 residues. Germline CDR1 and CDR2: MNHEY and SVGAGI.

The rearrangement uses TRBV27 and TRBJ1-3; D is unresolved. Germline lookup yields CDR1 MNHEY and CDR2 SMNVEV (reference sequence). The CDR3 contains 13 residues. The V and J ends lost 4 bases and 4 bases respectively, with 8 bases between them. CDR3 loop: CASSSGRGNTIYF. Written as DNA, the CDR3 is TGTGCCAGCAGTTCCGGGAGGGGAAACACCATATATTTT.

CDR3 sequence (DNA): TGTGCCAGCAGTTACGGGGGGCCCAGAGAGACCCAGTACTTC. This gives the protein CASSYGGPRETQYF. J is TRBJ2-5 and V is TRBV6-2 or TRBV6-3; D is possibly TRBD1 or TRBD2 (6 bases each). CDR1 and CDR2 (germline): MNHEY, SVGEGT. The CDR3 loop spans 14 amino acids. The germline V and J ends were trimmed by 2 bases and 4 bases, with 11 bases remaining between them.

V usage is TRBV2 and J usage is TRBJ1-5; 8 bases fit TRBD1. The trim removed 4 bases at V and 1 base at J, leaving 6 bases unmatched. Germline V gene data show CDR1 as SNHLY and CDR2 as FYNNEI. CDR3 size: 16 residues. In DNA, the CDR3 is TGTGCCAGCAGTGTCCAGGGGGCGGCGAGCAATCAGCCCCAGCATTTT. Translating it yields CASSVQGAASNQPQHF. The full variable domain, completed using reference TRBV2 and TRBJ1-5, is EPEVTQTPSHQVTQMGQEVILRCVPISNHLYFYWYRQILGQKVEFLVSFYNNEISEKSEIFDDQFSVERPDGSNFTLKIRSTKLEDSAMYFCASSVQGAASNQPQHFGDGTRLSIL.

Note on this clone: Other DNA variants within this sample encode the same CDR3. This chain joins TRBV18 and TRBJ2-3, with a weak D call TRBD1 (6 bases). Germline lookup yields CDR1 KGHSH and CDR2 LQKENI. Trimming shortened V by 6 bases and J by 3 bases, and 22 bases separated the two germline ends. There are 17 residues in the CDR3. CDR3 sequence (DNA): TGTGCCAGCTCGCCGCCAGGACAGAGAATGGGAACAGATACGCAGTATTTT. Amino acid sequence: CASSPPGQRMGTDTQYF.

The V gene is TRBV2, the J gene TRBJ2-3; 8 bases map to TRBD1. V lost 3 bases, J lost 3 bases, and 8 bases stayed unmatched. Looked up from germline, CDR1 is SNHLY and CDR2 is FYNNEI. The CDR3 has 16 amino acids. The CDR3 spells CASSDDPTGATDTQYF. CDR3 nucleotides: TGTGCCAGCAGTGACGATCCGACAGGGGCTACAGATACGCAGTATTTT.

This clone was detected only a few times. The chain recombines TRBV6-5 with TRBJ2-2; the match to TRBD1 covers 8 bases. Per germline, CDR1 MNHEY and CDR2 SVGAGI. The V segment lost 6 bases and the J segment 0 bases; nucleotides outside the gene matches: 6. The CDR3 runs to 16 residues. CDR3 sequence reads: CASSYEQGANTGELFF. The CDR3 bases are TGTGCCAGCAGCTACGAACAGGGGGCGAACACCGGGGAGCTGTTTTTT.

This chain uses TRBV27 with TRBJ1-2; D is ambiguous. The germline V and J ends were trimmed by 8 bases and 4 bases, with 14 bases remaining between them. The CDR3 extends over 13 amino acids. Per the germline V gene, CDR1 is MNHEY and CDR2 is SMNVEV (reference sequence). CDR3 in DNA: TGTGCCAGCGGAGGGCAAAACCGCTATGGCTACACCTTC. It codes for CASGGQNRYGYTF.

V is TRBV4-1 and J is TRBJ2-7, with D hard to call. V lost 0 bases, J lost 1 base, and 13 bases lay in between. CDR3 length: 16 residues. Per germline, CDR1 MGHRA and CDR2 YSYEKL. The CDR3 sequence is CASSQDIGRRSYEQYF. In DNA, the CDR3 is TGCGCCAGCAGCCAAGATATCGGGCGCCGTTCCTACGAGCAGTACTTC.